This T cell receptor beta chain was sequenced during a study of blood T cell repertoires in COVID-19 (TCRdb year 2020). In terms of the full investigation: Collaborator samples came from the United States, Italy and Spain and covered acute and convalescent phases of COVID-19. The samples were drawn from the first 160 participants of the ongoing ImmuneRACE study and from about 1,200 subjects provided by 6 global collaborators. Subjects who had been exposed to COVID-19, were actively infected with it, or had recovered from it provided the deeply sampled blood TCRbeta repertoires that made up the dataset. The repertoires were made available in a free public database intended to serve as a resource for research on the immune response to SARS-CoV-2. Where available, HLA class I and class II types were obtained from metadata supplied by the sample provider rather than from assay-based typing. Nearly every sample came with metadata listing a de-identified subject ID, COVID-19 status, age in years and sex. The material from the prospective study consisted of cDNA or gDNA derived from T cells, B-cell-depleted T cells, or PBMCs.

The CDR3 runs 12 amino acids, cysteine and phenylalanine included. The kept DNA is CDR3 alone, 36 bases in frame from the first base. V gives up 2 bases and J gives up 8 bases, and the segment between their germline ends measures 9 bases. As to this clone: The clone's antigen remains unknown. Base qualities are missing; no much larger clone stands one base away.

TCRbeta CDR3 regions were amplified from genomic DNA by means of the immunoSEQ Assay, a bias-controlled multiplex PCR. Turning to the authors' computational methods: Nucleated cell counts per sample were estimated from amplification of reference gene primers within the assay. Sequence reads were collapsed and filtered to measure the absolute abundance of every unique TCRbeta CDR3 rearrangement. For each sample, productive Simpson clonality was calculated by taking the square root of Simpson's diversity index across productive rearrangements. TCRdb's version of the immuneACCESS table is confined to in-frame rearrangements and falls short of the full clone set. An unresolved V gene accounts for under half of the shortfall where checked; the remainder is of unknown origin. V and J calls and clone size are those listed in that table; D and trimming were worked out from the DNA. This sample holds almost 250,000 clones; almost 85% were observed only once. 9.1% of the sample rests with the top ten.

Points the paper makes about the study in general: The amount of clinical and demographic metadata varied by source and participant and was provided uncurated.

Participants in the prospective study were aged about 18 to 95 years, lived in 24 United States geographic areas, and enrolled through a virtual design. In the prospective study, participants were assigned to cohorts based on the clinical history participants reported in a screening survey and a study questionnaire. In the prospective study, mobile phlebotomists collected whole blood, serum and a nasopharyngeal or oropharyngeal swab from each participant. Over a 2-month period, participants in the prospective study had the option of providing additional blood draws and questionnaires. Before DNA extraction, prospective study blood samples were shipped either frozen or at room temperature.

The clonotype was recovered from a woman aged 45-65 years with acute COVID-19. The sequence joins TRBV12-3 or TRBV12-4 to TRBJ1-2; the D segment could be TRBD1, given 5 matching bases. The sequenced sample consisted of PBMCs or T cells enriched from blood (not recorded which). The nucleotide sequence reads TGTGCCAGCAGTTTAATACAGGCGGGCTACACCTTC. Protein translation: CASSLIQAGYTF.